These T cell receptor beta chains were read from a single sample in a study of patients with pleural tuberculosis. One entry per CDR3 protein results from TCRdb running MiXCR on the reads. This sample has about 50,000 distinct CDR3 sequences, with less than 9.5% found just once. The receptors originated from a human donor with pleural tuberculosis. CDR3s include the opening cysteine and the closing phenylalanine or tryptophan. The order of the fields is CDR3 protein, J gene, V gene.

CDR3: CASVTGGTYNSPLHF
J: TRBJ1-6
V: TRBV28

CDR3: CASSLTSETQYF
J: TRBJ2-5
V: TRBV11-1

CDR3: CASSLGGSGNTIYF
J: TRBJ1-3
V: TRBV28

CDR3: CASSFGGTGLITNEKLFF
J: TRBJ1-4
V: TRBV12-3/TRBV12-4

CDR3: CASSPIGGVSNQPQHF
J: TRBJ1-5
V: TRBV18

CDR3: CAISEGRQAGTNEKLFF
J: TRBJ1-4
V: TRBV10-3

CDR3: CSVGDLSYGYTF
J: TRBJ1-2
V: TRBV29-1

CDR3: CASRSPPGLGSYNEQFF
J: TRBJ2-1
V: TRBV12-3/TRBV12-4

CDR3: CASERSYEQYF
J: TRBJ2-7
V: TRBV6-1

CDR3: CASTPGHGNTEAFF
J: TRBJ1-1
V: TRBV4-3

CDR3: CASEGSGSDQPQHF
J: TRBJ1-5
V: TRBV19

CDR3: CASSQKRPDEQFF
J: TRBJ2-1
V: TRBV3-1

CDR3: CASSLNYGASNGYTF
J: TRBJ1-2
V: TRBV28

CDR3: CASSFAQGITEAFF
J: TRBJ1-1
V: TRBV7-8

CDR3: CSARGGQPWTQYF
J: TRBJ2-5
V: TRBV20-1

CDR3: CASSLARADDTQYF
J: TRBJ2-3
V: TRBV5-1

CDR3: CAISESQDQFTLHF
J: TRBJ1-6
V: TRBV10-3

CDR3: CASSPGTYYGYTF
J: TRBJ1-2
V: TRBV12-3/TRBV12-4

CDR3: CASSFGQPTSNYGYTF
J: TRBJ1-2
V: TRBV5-1

CDR3: CATSDTLAGDVDTQYF
J: TRBJ2-3
V: TRBV24-1

CDR3: CSASEQTNYGYTF
J: TRBJ1-2
V: TRBV20-1

CDR3: CASYPRQGFYEQYF
J: TRBJ2-7
V: TRBV28

CDR3: CASSLSYSLELFF
J: TRBJ2-2
V: TRBV28

CDR3: CASSLDRGLQETQYF
J: TRBJ2-5
V: TRBV5-4

CDR3: CASSIGYEQYF
J: TRBJ2-7
V: TRBV19

CDR3: CASTPDRGFPEAFF
J: TRBJ1-1
V: TRBV12-3/TRBV12-4

CDR3: CASSYDSGVRPYEQYF
J: TRBJ2-7
V: TRBV6-2/TRBV6-3

CDR3: CASSVGQGRNYGYTF
J: TRBJ1-2
V: TRBV2

CDR3: CASSGTGTDTQYF
J: TRBJ2-3
V: TRBV12-3/TRBV12-4

CDR3: CASSLGRKDTQYF
J: TRBJ2-3
V: TRBV5-4

CDR3: CASSSYTGSNQPQHF
J: TRBJ1-5
V: TRBV27

CDR3: CASATQAGLSYEQYF
J: TRBJ2-7
V: TRBV28

CDR3: CASSNRVGTDTQYF
J: TRBJ2-3
V: TRBV4-2

CDR3: CASSIQGDQETQYF
J: TRBJ2-5
V: TRBV6-1

CDR3: CASSPRGGGDSYNEQFF
J: TRBJ2-1
V: TRBV18

CDR3: CASSTLAGVWNEQFF
J: TRBJ2-1
V: TRBV11-2

CDR3: CSVQTGISSYNEQFF
J: TRBJ2-1
V: TRBV29-1

CDR3: CASSSQGASNTEAFF
J: TRBJ1-1
V: TRBV12-3/TRBV12-4

CDR3: CATSVRTVNNEQFF
J: TRBJ2-1
V: TRBV15

CDR3: CASSPHDPEQFF
J: TRBJ2-1
V: TRBV12-3/TRBV12-4

CDR3: CASSVGTGDEKLFF
J: TRBJ1-4
V: TRBV9

CDR3: CASSTGTERNTEASF
J: TRBJ1-1
V: TRBV11-2